This passage covers 10 T cell receptor beta chains from one sample sequenced in a study of neurological immune-mediated disorders. Using its own MiXCR run on the 5' RACE reads, TCRdb lists one record per CDR3 protein. The data hold about 46,000 distinct CDR3 sequences, with less than 2% observed a single time. The material sequenced was PBMCs. The receptors here all came from a woman in her thirties or forties with multiple sclerosis.

This clonotype was recorded a few times. V is TRBV11-2 and J is TRBJ2-5; D is perhaps TRBD1 (5 bases). The germline V gene has CDR1 SGHAT and CDR2 FQNNGV. The CDR3 has 14 amino acids. V gave up 5 bases and J gave up 1 base, with 11 bases separating them. The CDR3 loop reads CASSQTAPQETQYF. In nucleotides, the CDR3 is TGTGCCAGCAGCCAGACAGCTCCCCAAGAGACCCAGTACTTC.

This clonotype showed up many times. The rearrangement links TRBV24-1 to TRBJ1-1; D gene unclear. V was trimmed by 9 bases and J by 1 base, leaving 8 bases between them. This CDR3 has 12 residues. CDR1 and CDR2 (germline): KGHDR, SFDVKD. The CDR3 DNA reads TGTGCCACCTCGGGGAGGAACACTGAAGCTTTCTTT. Translation gives CATSGRNTEAFF.

This clonotype has a count of ten or more. The chain links TRBV18 to TRBJ2-1; D is unresolved. The CDR3 is made up of 12 amino acids. The germline gives CDR1 KGHSH, CDR2 LQKENI. Trimming took 6 bases from V and 3 from J, leaving 6 bases between them. CDR3 sequence: CASSDLYNEQFF. The CDR3 DNA is TGTGCCAGCTCCGACCTCTACAATGAGCAGTTCTTC. The full variable domain, rest sourced from reference TRBV18 and TRBJ2-1, is NAGVMQNPRHLVRRRGQEARLRCSPMKGHSHVYWYRQLPEEGLKFMVYLQKENIIDESGMPKERFSAEFPKEGPSILRIQQVVRGDSAAYFCASSDLYNEQFFGPGTRLTVL.

This clonotype showed up many times. This rearrangement joins TRBV6-6 to TRBJ1-3, with a tentative D call TRBD1 (5 bases). The germline gives CDR1 MNHNY, CDR2 SVGAGI (reference sequence). The ends were cut back, 5 bases at V and 7 bases at J, with 6 bases in the middle. The CDR3 has 11 residues. The CDR3 loop reads CASSGGNTIYF. In nucleotides, the CDR3 is TGTGCCAGCAGTGGGGGGAACACCATATATTTT.

This clonotype was picked up many times. The rearrangement joins TRBV11-2 to TRBJ2-1, with TRBD1 matching over 8 bases. This CDR3 comprises 15 residues. V shed 4 bases, J shed 4 bases, and the junction held 6 bases outside the gene matches. Germline V gene lookup returns CDR1 SGHAT and CDR2 FQNNGV. As DNA, the CDR3 is TGTGCCAGCAGCTGGGCGACAGGGGCTTACAATGAGCAGTTCTTC. It specifies CASSWATGAYNEQFF.

At least ten counts were recorded for this clonotype. The chain has TRBV20-1 and TRBJ2-1; 10 nucleotides match TRBD1. Trimming removed 6 bases from V and 4 bases from J; junction bases left unmatched: 9. CDR1 is DFQATT and CDR2 is SNEGSKA in the germline V gene (reference sequence). There are 15 residues in the CDR3. As DNA, the CDR3 is TGCAGTGCGCCTGCCGGGACAGGGGATTACAATGAGCAGTTCTTC. Protein: CSAPAGTGDYNEQFF.

This clonotype was recorded many times. V is TRBV27 and J is TRBJ2-7; D not certain. Germline loops: CDR1 MNHEY, CDR2 SMNVEV (reference sequence). Trimming pared 4 bases from V and 0 bases from J, leaving 16 bases between. This CDR3 is 16 amino acids long. In nucleotides, the CDR3 is TGTGCCAGCAGTTCCCTAGGATTCAAGTCCTCCTACGAGCAGTACTTC. It yields the protein CASSSLGFKSSYEQYF.

This clonotype was seen ten or more times. V usage is TRBV5-1 and J usage is TRBJ1-1; D call uncertain. The CDR3 totals 14 residues. The V end was cut by 1 base, the J end by 1 base, with 8 bases between. Germline V gives CDR1 SGHRS, CDR2 YFSETQ. The CDR3 DNA follows: TGCGCCAGCAGCTTGCGGGTTACGAACACTGAAGCTTTCTTT. Its protein product is CASSLRVTNTEAFF. Full variable domain (missing parts from reference TRBV5-1 and TRBJ1-1): KAGVTQTPRYLIKTRGQQVTLSCSPISGHRSVSWYQQTPGQGLQFLFEYFSETQRNKGNFPGRFSGRQFSNSRSEMNVSTLELGDSALYLCASSLRVTNTEAFFGQGTRLTVV.

This clonotype was picked up many times. This chain uses TRBV4-1 with TRBJ1-2; D is undetermined. Germline CDR1 reads MGHRA; CDR2 reads YSYEKL. V was clipped by 0 bases and J by 2 bases, with 10 bases between them. The CDR3 has 15 amino acids. CDR3 bases: TGCGCCAGCAGCCAAGATCCAGGCGGAAACTATGGCTACACCTTC. Encoded protein: CASSQDPGGNYGYTF.

This clonotype was seen ten or more times. The V and J genes are TRBV27 and TRBJ1-2; 8 bases are a match to TRBD1. The CDR3 is made up of 14 amino acids. Unmatched junction bases numbered 8, after V lost 6 bases and J lost 5 bases. The V gene's germline CDR1 is MNHEY and CDR2 SMNVEV (reference sequence). CDR3 residues: CASRPLQGGYGYTF. CDR3 bases: TGTGCCAGCAGACCATTACAGGGGGGGTATGGCTACACCTTC.